A single sample gave rise to the 30 T cell receptor beta chains below, sequenced in a study of STAT5B mutations in CD4+ large granular lymphocyte leukemia. TCRdb keeps only in-frame clones here, not all; method: immunoSEQ multiplex PCR. This sample carries about 35,000 clones, approximately 67% of them seen once, and the ten largest clones take approximately 2%. The sample was CD4+ T cells from blood buffy coats. The origin of the receptors is a human donor in good health.

This chain joins TRBV7-2 and TRBJ2-5; no clear D. CDR1 SGHTA and CDR2 FQGNSA come from the germline V gene. V gave up 3 bases and J gave up 1 base, with 6 bases separating them. The CDR3 spans 13 residues. CDR3 amino acids: CASSLLSQETQYF. CDR3 sequence (DNA): TGTGCCAGCAGCTTGCTAAGCCAAGAGACCCAGTACTTC.

The chain recombines TRBV5-1 with TRBJ2-3; D is uncertain. CDR1 and CDR2 (germline): SGHRS, YFSETQ. The V end was cut by 0 bases, the J end by 2 bases, with 10 bases between. This CDR3 region has 15 residues. The CDR3 reads CASSLVADLTDTQYF. In DNA form, the CDR3 reads TGCGCCAGCAGCTTGGTGGCAGACCTCACAGATACGCAGTATTTT.

In this sample, this clone turned up once. The V gene is TRBV6-6, the J gene TRBJ2-5, with TRBD1 matching 8 bases. V was pared by 2 bases and J by 5 bases, with 1 base of the junction left unmatched. This CDR3 is 13 amino acids long. Looked up from germline, CDR1 is MNHNY and CDR2 is SVGAGI (reference sequence). This CDR3 is CASSYRQGETQYF. CDR3 bases: TGTGCCAGCAGTTACAGACAGGGGGAGACCCAGTACTTC.

The chain combines TRBV15 with TRBJ2-1, with TRBD2 identical over 8 bases. The germline V gene has CDR1 LNHNV and CDR2 YYDKDF (reference sequence). V was clipped by 3 bases and J by 3 bases; unmatched bases: 4. The CDR3 has 15 amino acids. The chain's CDR3 is CATSSPGLDYNEQFF. As DNA, the CDR3 is TGTGCCACCAGCAGTCCGGGACTAGACTACAATGAGCAGTTCTTC.

The chain couples TRBV9 to TRBJ2-3; unclear D gene. This CDR3 is 16 amino acids long. V lost 0 bases, J lost 2 bases, and 13 bases lay in between. CDR1 SGDLS and CDR2 YYNGEE come from the germline V gene. CDR3 nucleotide sequence: TGTGCCAGCAGCGTAGGAGTGAACAGAATCACAGATACGCAGTATTTT. It yields the protein CASSVGVNRITDTQYF.

The genes are TRBV2 and TRBJ1-5; 7 nucleotides match TRBD1. The CDR3 has 16 amino acids. Per germline, CDR1 SNHLY and CDR2 FYNNEI. The V and J ends lost 6 bases and 1 base, in that order; junction bases with no gene match: 9. CDR3 DNA: TGTGCCAGCAGGGGTCACAGGGGCAAGAGCAATCAGCCCCAGCATTTT. Translating gives CASRGHRGKSNQPQHF. Full variable domain (missing parts from reference TRBV2 and TRBJ1-5): EPEVTQTPSHQVTQMGQEVILRCVPISNHLYFYWYRQILGQKVEFLVSFYNNEISEKSEIFDDQFSVERPDGSNFTLKIRSTKLEDSAMYFCASRGHRGKSNQPQHFGDGTRLSIL.

This chain links TRBV5-6 with TRBJ2-2; 7 nucleotides match TRBD1. The V segment lost 1 base and the J segment 6 bases; nucleotides outside the gene matches: 6. The CDR3 consists of 15 residues. Germline CDR1 reads SGHDT; CDR2 reads YYEEEE. The CDR3 here is CASSLRRGFSGELFF. As DNA, the CDR3 is TGTGCCAGCAGCTTGCGCAGGGGGTTTTCCGGGGAGCTGTTTTTT. Variable domain in full (rest from reference TRBV5-6 and TRBJ2-2): DAGVTQSPTHLIKTRGQQVTLRCSPKSGHDTVSWYQQALGQGPQFIFQYYEEEERQRGNFPDRFSGHQFPNYSSELNVNALLLGDSALYLCASSLRRGFSGELFFGEGSRLTVL.

The DNA of the CDR3 is TGTGCCAGCGGCCGTATCGGGGGGGCCTCCTACAATGAGCAGTTCTTC. Translation gives CASGRIGGASYNEQFF. V and J are TRBV11-3 and TRBJ2-1; 8 nucleotides match TRBD2. Germline CDR1 is SGHNT and CDR2 is YENEEA. V gave up 8 bases and J gave up 0 bases; unmatched junction bases: 9. The CDR3 spans 16 residues. Complete variable domain (other parts from reference TRBV11-3 and TRBJ2-1): EAGVVQSPRYKIIEKKQPVAFWCNPISGHNTLYWYLQNLGQGPELLIRYENEEAVDDSQLPKDRFSAERLKGVDSTLKIQPAELGDSAVYLCASGRIGGASYNEQFFGPGTRLTVL.

A few counts support this clone. The chain is built from TRBV2 and TRBJ2-1, with D tentatively TRBD2 (6 bases). V was shortened by 5 bases and J by 3 bases, with 11 bases between the two germline ends. Germline V CDR1 and CDR2: SNHLY, FYNNEI. CDR3 size: 14 residues. This CDR3 reads CASSIAVIYNEQFF. The CDR3 region has the DNA TGTGCCAGCAGTATAGCGGTGATCTACAATGAGCAGTTCTTC. Variable domain in full (rest from reference TRBV2 and TRBJ2-1): EPEVTQTPSHQVTQMGQEVILRCVPISNHLYFYWYRQILGQKVEFLVSFYNNEISEKSEIFDDQFSVERPDGSNFTLKIRSTKLEDSAMYFCASSIAVIYNEQFFGPGTRLTVL.

This clone was recorded a few times. The chain uses TRBV10-3 and TRBJ1-2; no clear D. V dropped 5 bases and J dropped 6 bases, with 13 bases sitting between them. The CDR3 contains 13 residues. Per germline, CDR1 ENHRY and CDR2 SYGVKD. CDR3 DNA sequence: TGTGCCATCAGTCCTAGGAGGAGCGATGGCTACACCTTC. This translates into CAISPRRSDGYTF.

The CDR3 sequence: CASRSGLAGPFGTGELFF. CDR3 coding DNA: TGTGCCAGTAGATCGGGACTAGCGGGGCCGTTCGGCACCGGGGAGCTGTTTTTT. The chain links TRBV19 to TRBJ2-2; the match to TRBD2 covers 13 bases. CDR1 LNHDA and CDR2 SQIVND come from the germline V gene (reference sequence). This CDR3 is 18 amino acids long. The junction had 11 bases not matched to a gene; V was cut back by 6 bases and J by 4 bases.

V and J are TRBV20-1 and TRBJ1-6, with D uncertain. Germline V CDR1 and CDR2: DFQATT, SNEGSKA (reference sequence). Trimming cost V 0 bases and J 14 bases, with 8 bases left between them. The CDR3 extends over 11 amino acids. CDR3 DNA: TGCAGTGCTAGAGAAGGATCTTCCCTCCACTTT. This encodes CSAREGSSLHF.

This clone was detected a few times. The V and J genes are TRBV5-5 and TRBJ2-7, with 9 bases matching TRBD1. Losses at the gene ends were 1 base for V and 4 bases for J; bases not matched to a gene: 3. Germline lookup yields CDR1 SGHKS and CDR2 YYEKEE (reference sequence). This CDR3 spans 14 amino acids. The CDR3 protein is CASSLPGTGYEQYF. The CDR3 DNA follows: TGTGCCAGCAGCTTGCCAGGGACAGGGTACGAGCAGTACTTC.

The chain uses TRBV10-2 and TRBJ2-7, with 10 bases fitting TRBD1. The CDR3 covers 12 residues. CDR1 WSHSY and CDR2 SAAADI come from the germline V gene. V trimming: 8 bases; J trimming: 6 bases; junction bases outside the gene matches: 4. The CDR3 is CASGDRGVEQYF. The CDR3 bases are TGCGCCAGCGGGGACAGGGGAGTCGAGCAGTACTTC.

The J gene is TRBJ2-3, the V gene TRBV19; the D call may be TRBD1 or TRBD2 (5 bases each). The V and J ends lost 3 bases and 7 bases respectively, with 14 bases between them. This CDR3 region has 14 residues. CDR1 is LNHDA, CDR2 SQIVND, per germline (reference sequence). CDR3 region: CASSIPGPSNTQYF. Written as DNA, the CDR3 is TGTGCCAGTAGTATCCCGGGGCCGAGCAATACGCAGTATTTT.

The chain recombines TRBV27 with TRBJ2-5; 14 bases line up with TRBD2. The DNA end is a closer match to TRBJ2-7, so the J assignment may be wrong. Germline CDR1 is MNHEY and CDR2 is SMNVEV (reference sequence). The CDR3 is 18 amino acids. In DNA form, the CDR3 reads TGTGCCAGCAGTTTCCGATCCGGGACTAGCGGGGGCACCTACGAGCAGTACTTC. It is translated as CASSFRSGTSGGTYEQYF.

In this sample, this clone turned up a few times. CDR3 protein: CASSLGGPEQYF. The CDR3, as DNA: TGTGCCAGCAGTCTGGGGGGTCCGGAGCAGTACTTC. This rearrangement joins TRBV2 to TRBJ2-7; a possible D gene is TRBD2 (6 bases). Germline V lookup: CDR1 SNHLY, CDR2 FYNNEI. With 5 bases removed from V and 7 bases from J, the gap between germline ends came to 12 bases. This CDR3 region has 12 residues.

The chain is built from TRBV7-9 and TRBJ1-2, with a tentative D call TRBD1 (6 bases). CDR1 is SEHNR and CDR2 is FQNEAQ in the germline V gene (reference sequence). V was cut by 3 bases and J by 4 bases, with 9 bases left in between. The CDR3 contains 13 residues. The DNA of the CDR3 is TGTGCCAGCAGCTTGGGGGGCGTCTATGGCTACACCTTC. This translates into CASSLGGVYGYTF.

V is TRBV4-1 and J is TRBJ1-1; D unresolved. This CDR3 is 18 amino acids long. Trimming left V 0 bases short and J 1 base short, with 18 bases between. CDR1 and CDR2 (germline): MGHRA, YSYEKL. CDR3 region: CASSQDYPAGRSNTEAFF. The DNA for the CDR3 is TGCGCCAGCAGCCAAGATTACCCCGCCGGGCGTTCGAACACTGAAGCTTTCTTT.

The chain combines TRBV5-5 with TRBJ1-3; maybe TRBD1 (6 bases). This CDR3 is built from 15 residues. Germline V gene data show CDR1 as SGHKS and CDR2 as YYEKEE (reference sequence). V lost 6 bases and J lost 3, with 16 bases in between. CDR3 nucleotides: TGTGCCAGCATCCAACTAACAGGGAGTGGAAACACCATATATTTT. Translating gives CASIQLTGSGNTIYF.

This clone occurred a few times. V usage is TRBV2 and J usage is TRBJ2-7; D may correspond to TRBD1 or TRBD2 (6 bases each). The CDR3 extends over 15 amino acids. V lost 1 base and J 2 bases, leaving 12 bases between the germline ends. CDR1 is SNHLY and CDR2 is FYNNEI in the germline V gene. The CDR3, as DNA: TGTGCCAGCAGTGAAGGACTAGGGGGAACCTACGAGCAGTACTTC. Protein sequence: CASSEGLGGTYEQYF. Drawing the rest from reference TRBV2 and TRBJ2-7, the complete variable domain is EPEVTQTPSHQVTQMGQEVILRCVPISNHLYFYWYRQILGQKVEFLVSFYNNEISEKSEIFDDQFSVERPDGSNFTLKIRSTKLEDSAMYFCASSEGLGGTYEQYFGPGTRLTVT.

This clone was seen only a few times. V is TRBV19 and J is TRBJ2-3; no firm D call. The ends were cut back, 2 bases at V and 0 bases at J, with 9 bases in the middle. This CDR3 region has 15 residues. CDR1 and CDR2 from the germline V gene are LNHDA and SQIVND (reference sequence). The CDR3, as DNA: TGTGCCAGTAGTATAAGGGCAACTAGCACAGATACGCAGTATTTT. Protein: CASSIRATSTDTQYF. Complete variable domain (other parts from reference TRBV19 and TRBJ2-3): DGGITQSPKYLFRKEGQNVTLSCEQNLNHDAMYWYRQDPGQGLRLIYYSQIVNDFQKGDIAEGYSVSREKKESFPLTVTSAQKNPTAFYLCASSIRATSTDTQYFGPGTRLTVL.

This clone was seen a few times. The chain uses TRBV19 and TRBJ2-3, with 9 bases fitting TRBD2. CDR3 length equals 15 residues. Germline V gives CDR1 LNHDA, CDR2 SQIVND (reference sequence). The ends lost 8 bases at V and 3 bases at J; junction bases unmatched: 9. CDR3 sequence (DNA): TGTGCCAGTTCTGGGGCTAGCGGGGCGACAGATACGCAGTATTTT. This translates into CASSGASGATDTQYF.

This chain joins TRBV5-4 and TRBJ2-3, with D unresolved. Looked up from germline, CDR1 is SGHNT and CDR2 is YYREEE (reference sequence). V lost 0 bases and J lost 1, with 3 bases in between. CDR3 length: 13 amino acids. CDR3 DNA sequence: TGTGCCAGCAGCTTGGAGGGCACAGATACGCAGTATTTT. It yields the protein CASSLEGTDTQYF.

The CDR3 region has the DNA TGTGCCAGCAGCGCCGGACAGGGGATCCGCTCTGGAAACACCATATATTTT. Translating gives CASSAGQGIRSGNTIYF. The V and J genes are TRBV9 and TRBJ1-3, with 9 bases that match TRBD1. CDR3 length: 17 residues. Unmatched junction bases numbered 7, after V lost 3 bases and J lost 0 bases. Germline V lookup: CDR1 SGDLS, CDR2 YYNGEE. The whole variable domain, filled in from reference TRBV9 and TRBJ1-3, reads DSGVTQTPKHLITATGQRVTLRCSPRSGDLSVYWYQQSLDQGLQFLIQYYNGEERAKGNILERFSAQQFPDLHSELNLSSLELGDSALYFCASSAGQGIRSGNTIYFGEGSWLTVV.

The J gene is TRBJ2-1, the V gene TRBV29-1; D is undetermined. Trimming stripped 4 bases from V and 6 bases from J, with 7 bases between. This CDR3 contains 11 residues. Germline values: CDR1 SQVTM, CDR2 ANQGSEA. The CDR3 is CSVAPANEQFF. CDR3 nucleotides: TGCAGCGTTGCCCCAGCCAATGAGCAGTTCTTC.

The V gene is TRBV9, the J gene TRBJ1-1; the D gene is possibly TRBD1 (6 bases). Between the trimmed V and J ends, which lost 4 bases and 0 bases, there was a span of 10 bases. This CDR3 comprises 14 residues. Per germline, CDR1 SGDLS and CDR2 YYNGEE. The DNA for the CDR3 is TGTGCCAGCAGCCGGGGGGCGATGAACACTGAAGCTTTCTTT. It encodes CASSRGAMNTEAFF.

V is TRBV7-6 and J is TRBJ2-2, with TRBD1 matching 9 bases. The trim removed 5 bases at V and 1 base at J, leaving 5 bases unmatched. Germline values: CDR1 SGHVS, CDR2 FNYEAQ. This CDR3 region has 16 residues. For the CDR3, the DNA is TGTGCCAGCAGCAGCCGGGACAGGGTGAACACCGGGGAGCTGTTTTTT. Translating gives CASSSRDRVNTGELFF.

CDR3 coding DNA: TGTGCCAGCAGCGTGGGCTTTGGCTACACCTTC. As protein: CASSVGFGYTF. The chain is built from TRBV9 and TRBJ1-2, with D unresolved. Germline CDR1 is SGDLS and CDR2 is YYNGEE. The CDR3 is made up of 11 amino acids. Trimming removed 2 bases at V and 7 bases at J, with 6 bases between.

In DNA form, the CDR3 reads TGTGCCAGCAGCTTAGCTGGCACTAGCGGGGTCTACGAGCAGTACTTC. As protein: CASSLAGTSGVYEQYF. The chain uses TRBV7-6 and TRBJ2-7, with 10 nucleotides matching TRBD2. Germline V gives CDR1 SGHVS, CDR2 FNYEAQ. This CDR3 is built from 16 residues. V shed 0 bases and J 3 bases; nucleotides not matched to a gene: 5.